The entry below gives a single TCR beta chain sequence along with its context. This sample was included in a study of circulating tumor DNA in untreated peripheral T-cell lymphoma. The data were produced by immunoSEQ multiplex PCR, yet TCRdb's version contains in-frame clones alone and is incomplete. The data hold approximately 4,900 clones, with roughly two thirds observed a single time. V gave up 3 bases and J gave up 1 base; unmatched junction bases: 3. CDR3 size: 17 residues. Germline-derived CDR1 and CDR2 are MNHGY and SAAAGT. Sequenced input: tumor tissue. The chain has TRBV6-8 and TRBJ2-3; the match to TRBD2 covers 14 bases. The TCR originated in a human donor with peripheral T-cell lymphoma. The CDR3 DNA follows: TGTGCCAGCAGTTATCTGACTAGCGGGAGGGGCACAGATACGCAGTATTTT. Its translation: CASSYLTSGRGTDTQYF.